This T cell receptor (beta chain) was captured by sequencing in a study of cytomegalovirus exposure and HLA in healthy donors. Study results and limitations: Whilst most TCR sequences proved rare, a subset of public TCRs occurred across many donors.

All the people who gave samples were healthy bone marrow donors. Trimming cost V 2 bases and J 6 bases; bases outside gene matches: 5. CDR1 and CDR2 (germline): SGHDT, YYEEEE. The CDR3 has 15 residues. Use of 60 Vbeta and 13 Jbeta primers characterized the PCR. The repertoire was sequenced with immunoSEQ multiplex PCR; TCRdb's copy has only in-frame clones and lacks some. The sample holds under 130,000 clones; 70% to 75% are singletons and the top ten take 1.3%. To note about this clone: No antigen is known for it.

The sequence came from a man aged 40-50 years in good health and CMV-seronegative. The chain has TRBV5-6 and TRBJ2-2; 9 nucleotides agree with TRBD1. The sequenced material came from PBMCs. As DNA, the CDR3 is TGTGCCAGCAGCTTCGGGACAGGGTTCCCCGGGGAGCTGTTTTTT. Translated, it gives CASSFGTGFPGELFF.